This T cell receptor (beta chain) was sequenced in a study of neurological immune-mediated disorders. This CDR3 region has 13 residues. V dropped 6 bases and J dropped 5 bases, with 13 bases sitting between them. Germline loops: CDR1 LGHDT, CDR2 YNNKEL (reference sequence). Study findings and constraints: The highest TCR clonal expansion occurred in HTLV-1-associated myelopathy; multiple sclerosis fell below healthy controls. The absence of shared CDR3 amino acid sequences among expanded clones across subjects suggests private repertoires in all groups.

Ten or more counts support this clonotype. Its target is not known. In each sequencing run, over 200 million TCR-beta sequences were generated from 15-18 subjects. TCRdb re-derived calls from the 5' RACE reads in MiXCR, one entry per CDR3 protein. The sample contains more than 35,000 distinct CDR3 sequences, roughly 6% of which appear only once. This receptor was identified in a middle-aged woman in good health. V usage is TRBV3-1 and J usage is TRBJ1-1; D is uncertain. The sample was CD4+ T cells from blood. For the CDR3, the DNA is TGTGCCAGCAGAAACCAGCTTGGGACTGAAGCTTTCTTT. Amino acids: CASRNQLGTEAFF.